This T cell receptor (beta chain) was identified during a study of shared clonotypes between healthy human individuals. Study observations and caveats: Having only a few donors restricted how much genetic and exposure-history diversity was captured.

Trimming removed 3 bases from V and 5 bases from J, with 10 bases in between. This CDR3 region has 13 residues. Germline loops: CDR1 SGHAT, CDR2 FQNNGV. About this clone itself: The antigen is not known.

The authors distributed each subset's genomic DNA evenly over several immunoSEQ plates. On sorted subsets, replicate PCRs used about 0.2 ug DNA, or 30,000 or so T cell genomes. The repertoire was sequenced with immunoSEQ multiplex PCR; TCRdb's copy has only in-frame clones and lacks some. The data hold over 2 million clones, with less than 95% observed a single time. The clonotype was recovered from a man aged 18 to 30 in good health. Some clones in this sample may be carry-over from other donors' samples. The chain links TRBV11-2 to TRBJ2-5; D remains ambiguous. Specimen: naive CD4+ T cells from PBMCs. The sample's subset: CD45RA+ positively selected. CDR3 region: CASSLGLRETQYF. The CDR3 DNA reads TGTGCCAGCAGCTTGGGCCTTAGGGAGACCCAGTACTTC.